Sequencing of this T cell receptor (beta chain) was carried out in a study of CD8 T cells in ankylosing spondylitis. Study-wide points: The authors found the disease-linked clones to be CD8+ and relatively rare in peripheral blood. Characteristic, it appeared, of ankylosing spondylitis blood was a TCR beta motif of eight highly homologous variants. Significantly higher representation of disease-linked clones was reported for matched ankylosing spondylitis synovial fluid.

This clonotype was seen only a few times. Its antigen is unidentified. With molecular barcodes, quantitative 5'-RACE was used to make the TCR beta libraries. TCRdb processed the 5' RACE reads anew with MiXCR; each CDR3 protein has one entry. The sample lists about 500,000 distinct CDR3 sequences; approximately 5.3% were seen once. The CDR3 runs 15 residues. Germline V gene data show CDR1 as SGHRS and CDR2 as YFSETQ. V lost 3 bases and J lost 5, with 17 bases in between. The chain uses TRBV5-1 and TRBJ1-2, with a tentative D call TRBD1 (6 bases). This TCR derives from a male donor with ankylosing spondylitis. The sequenced material came from blood, either unsorted or a sorted T cell fraction (not recorded which). CDR3 DNA sequence: TGCGCCAGCAGCTACGCGCCCGGGACAACTTATGGCTACACCTTC. Translation: CASSYAPGTTYGYTF.